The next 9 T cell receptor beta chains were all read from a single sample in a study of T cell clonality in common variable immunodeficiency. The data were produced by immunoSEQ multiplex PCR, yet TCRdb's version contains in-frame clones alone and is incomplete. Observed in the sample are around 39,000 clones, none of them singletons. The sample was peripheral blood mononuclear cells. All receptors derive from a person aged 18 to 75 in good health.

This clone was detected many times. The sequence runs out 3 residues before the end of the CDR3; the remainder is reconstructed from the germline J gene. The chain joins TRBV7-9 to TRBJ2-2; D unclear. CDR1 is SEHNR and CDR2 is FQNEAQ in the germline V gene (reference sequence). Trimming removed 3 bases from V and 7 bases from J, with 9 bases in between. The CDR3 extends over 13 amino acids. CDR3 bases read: TGTGCCAGCAGCTTCCGGGTAGTCGGGGAG. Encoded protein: CASSFRVVGE. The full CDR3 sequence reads CASSFRVVGELFF.

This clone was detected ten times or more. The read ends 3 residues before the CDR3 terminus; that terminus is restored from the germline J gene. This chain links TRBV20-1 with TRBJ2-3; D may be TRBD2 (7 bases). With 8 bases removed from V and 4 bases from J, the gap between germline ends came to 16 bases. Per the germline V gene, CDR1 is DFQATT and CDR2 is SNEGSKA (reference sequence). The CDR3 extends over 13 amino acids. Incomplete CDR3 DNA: TGCAGTTCGATAGGGGGGGGCGCAGATACG. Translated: CSSIGGGADT. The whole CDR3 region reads CSSIGGGADTQYF.

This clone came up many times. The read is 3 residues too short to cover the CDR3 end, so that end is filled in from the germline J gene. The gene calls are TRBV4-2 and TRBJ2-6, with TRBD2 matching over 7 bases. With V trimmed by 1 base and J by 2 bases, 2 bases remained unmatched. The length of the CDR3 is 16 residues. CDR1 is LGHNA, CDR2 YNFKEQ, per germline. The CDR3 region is CASSQGGGAGANVLTF. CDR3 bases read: TGTGCCAGCAGCCAAGGGGGAGGGGCTGGGGCCAACGTC.

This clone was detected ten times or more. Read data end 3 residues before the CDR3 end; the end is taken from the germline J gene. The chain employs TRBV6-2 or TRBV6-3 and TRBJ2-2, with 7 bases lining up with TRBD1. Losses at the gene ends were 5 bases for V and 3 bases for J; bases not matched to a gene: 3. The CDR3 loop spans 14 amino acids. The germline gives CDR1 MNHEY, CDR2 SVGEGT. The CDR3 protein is CASSGGQYTGELFF. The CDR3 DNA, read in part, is TGTGCCAGCAGTGGGGGACAGTACACCGGGGAG.

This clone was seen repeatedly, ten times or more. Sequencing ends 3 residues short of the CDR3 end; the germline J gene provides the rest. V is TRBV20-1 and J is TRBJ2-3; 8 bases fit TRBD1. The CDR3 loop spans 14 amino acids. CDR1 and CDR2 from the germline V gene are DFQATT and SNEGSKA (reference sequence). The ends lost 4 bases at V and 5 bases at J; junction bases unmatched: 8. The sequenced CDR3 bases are TGCAGTGCTACCAGACAGGGGACGCTAGATACG. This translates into CSATRQGTLDT. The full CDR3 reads CSATRQGTLDTQYF.

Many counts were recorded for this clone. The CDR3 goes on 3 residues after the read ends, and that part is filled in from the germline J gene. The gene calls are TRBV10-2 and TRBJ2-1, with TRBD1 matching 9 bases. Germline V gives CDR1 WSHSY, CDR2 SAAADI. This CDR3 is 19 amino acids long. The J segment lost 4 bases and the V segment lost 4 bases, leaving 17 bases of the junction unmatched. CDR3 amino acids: CASSAGTGFFGSKYNEQFF. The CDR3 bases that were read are TGCGCCAGCAGTGCCGGGACAGGGTTTTTCGGCTCCAAGTACAATGAG.

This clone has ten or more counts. The chain's CDR3 is CASSLAQGTRNIQYF. The part of the CDR3 DNA that was read is TGTGCCAGCAGCTTAGCCCAGGGTACGAGAAACATT. The chain is built from TRBV7-9 and TRBJ2-4, with D possibly being TRBD1 (5 bases). From the germline J gene comes the end of the CDR3, since the read stops 3 residues before it. CDR1 and CDR2 (germline): SEHNR, FQNEAQ (reference sequence). CDR3 size: 15 residues. Trimming stripped 0 bases from V and 6 bases from J, with 12 bases between.

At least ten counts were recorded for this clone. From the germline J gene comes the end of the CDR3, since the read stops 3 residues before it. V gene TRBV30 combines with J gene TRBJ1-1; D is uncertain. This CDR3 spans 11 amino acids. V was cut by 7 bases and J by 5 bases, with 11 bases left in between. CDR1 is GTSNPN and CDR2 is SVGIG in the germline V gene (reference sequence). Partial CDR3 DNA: TGTGCCTCTACTACGGATACTGAA. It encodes CASTTDTE. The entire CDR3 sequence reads CASTTDTEAFF.

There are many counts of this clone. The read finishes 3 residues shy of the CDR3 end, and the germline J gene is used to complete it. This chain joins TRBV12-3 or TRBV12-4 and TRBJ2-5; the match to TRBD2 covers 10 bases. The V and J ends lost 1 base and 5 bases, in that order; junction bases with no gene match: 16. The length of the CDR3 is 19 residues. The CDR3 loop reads CASSLGTLGASGGEETQYF. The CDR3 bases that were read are TGTGCCAGCAGTTTAGGGACTCTGGGGGCTAGCGGGGGTGAGGAGACC.